This T cell receptor beta chain originates from a study of T cells after yellow fever vaccination. CDR1 SGHRS and CDR2 YFSETQ come from the germline V gene. J lost 4 bases, V lost 4 bases, and 4 bases had no gene match. This CDR3 is 13 amino acids long. 5'RACE template switching added a universal primer site and UMIs to TCR cDNA. TCRdb used MiXCR to reprocess the 5' RACE reads, holding one entry per CDR3 protein. The repertoire consists of 450,000 to 650,000 distinct CDR3 sequences, with roughly 14% occurring once and the leading ten covering 11% to 15%. Comments on this clonotype: Its antigen is unknown.

Study-level results: Only a small proportion of the clonotypes turned up in both the CD4 and the CD8 compartments, likely arising from convergent recombination. Post-booster samples contained most primary-vaccination clones (approximately 96% CD4, approximately 88% CD8).

This TCR came from a man aged 30 to 39 who received the YFV17D yellow fever vaccine. The material sequenced was PBMCs, taken on the day of the yellow fever booster vaccination. The chain combines TRBV5-1 with TRBJ1-1, with 7 bases that match TRBD1. The CDR3 here is CASSARGGTEAFF. The CDR3 bases are TGCGCCAGCAGCGCCAGGGGGGGCACTGAAGCTTTCTTT.